These T cell receptor beta chains were read from a single sample in a study of blood T cells in healthy people across ages. In TCRdb, the 5' RACE reads were re-called with MiXCR into one record per CDR3 protein. The sample consists of roughly 560,000 distinct CDR3 sequences, 20% to 30% of them appearing once. These data also featured in a second study, about T cells of mothers and their children.

The sequencing input was blood. All receptors derive from a boy aged 5-17 years in good health. CDR3s leave out the opening cysteine and the closing phenylalanine or tryptophan. D genes are given only for firm matches.

j_gene | d_gene | v_gene | CDR3aa
TRBJ2-7 | TRBD2 | TRBV28 | ASSSGLGGAEQY
TRBJ1-1 | - | TRBV5-5 | ASSLYSATEAF
TRBJ2-1 | - | TRBV7-9 | ASSPPIRARDNNEQF
TRBJ2-2 | - | TRBV6-6 | ASSYKGPLNTGELF
TRBJ2-7 | - | TRBV7-8 | ASSFNPLTESSYEQY
TRBJ1-2 | TRBD1 | TRBV6-5 | ASSYDGQGTNYGYT
TRBJ2-5 | TRBD2 | TRBV7-9 | ASSSGVYQETQY
TRBJ2-3 | - | TRBV4-3 | ASSQVKGRGTDTQY
TRBJ2-5 | TRBD1 | TRBV18 | ASSPSGQGGIGEQY
TRBJ2-1 | TRBD1 | TRBV9 | ASRGQGDYNEQF
TRBJ2-5 | TRBD1 | TRBV5-1 | ASGPSGTAQETQY
TRBJ1-1 | - | TRBV7-2 | ASIRGGGYNTEAF
TRBJ2-7 | TRBD1 | TRBV27 | ASSLGTGINEQY
TRBJ2-1 | - | TRBV7-2 | ASSPSRPLGTGSYNEQF
TRBJ1-1 | - | TRBV19 | ASGAGGLYTEAF
TRBJ2-1 | TRBD1 | TRBV9 | ASSVLTGGSHNEQF
TRBJ2-7 | - | TRBV29-1 | SVEMGRTYEQY
TRBJ2-3 | TRBD2 | TRBV7-9 | ASGLAGADTQY